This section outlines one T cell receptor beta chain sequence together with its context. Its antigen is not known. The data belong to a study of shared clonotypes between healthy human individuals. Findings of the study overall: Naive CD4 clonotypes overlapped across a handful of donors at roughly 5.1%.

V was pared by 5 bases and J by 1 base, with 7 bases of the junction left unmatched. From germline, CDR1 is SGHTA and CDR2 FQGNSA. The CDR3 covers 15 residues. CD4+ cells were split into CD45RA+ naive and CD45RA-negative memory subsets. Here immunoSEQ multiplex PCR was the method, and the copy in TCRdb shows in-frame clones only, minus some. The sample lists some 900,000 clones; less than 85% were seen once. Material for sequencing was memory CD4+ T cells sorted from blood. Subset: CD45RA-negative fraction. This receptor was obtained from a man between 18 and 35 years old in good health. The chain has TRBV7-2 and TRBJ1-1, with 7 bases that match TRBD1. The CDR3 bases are TGTGCCAGCAGCACCCGGGGACAGCGGAACACTGAAGCTTTCTTT. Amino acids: CASSTRGQRNTEAFF.